The TCR beta chain under discussion was sequenced for a study of a mutant IDH1 vaccine in newly diagnosed glioma. Study context: Patients received vaccination from 4-6 weeks after radiotherapy alone, or with temozolomide cycles. The treated population exhibited a male proportion of about 60%, a female proportion of roughly 40%, and a mean age of about 40 years.

This clone was recorded only once. Antigen specificity is unknown. Measured with immunoSEQ multiplex PCR; TCRdb has only the in-frame clones, and not every one. The table has 100,000 to 120,000 clones, almost 90% seen once. CDR3 size: 16 residues. The trim removed 6 bases at V and 6 bases at J, leaving 9 bases unmatched. CDR1 is ENHRY and CDR2 is SYGVKD in the germline V gene. Time point noted: week 11, during vaccination. Vaccination used 300 ug of mutant IDH1 20-mer peptide per dose, with topical imiquimod. The sequence was collected from a woman between 50 and 59 years old with glioma. Material: PBMCs, obtained from a glioma patient whose treatment included an IDH1 peptide vaccine. The chain recombines TRBV10-3 with TRBJ1-5; TRBD1 matches at 12 bases. The CDR3 nucleotides are TGTGCCATCAGCCAGCGGGACAGGGGGCCAGGTCAGCCCCAGCATTTT. Its protein is CAISQRDRGPGQPQHF.